This T cell receptor (beta chain) was found in a study of T cells in Graves' hyperthyroidism and ophthalmopathy. For the study at large: At the time of initial diagnosis and before any treatment, peripheral blood was collected. Findings and limits, study-wide: Appearing also in blood were most of the thyroid clonotypes expanded above 0.001.

Uncontrolled infection, other autoimmune disease, pregnancy or lactation excluded patients. Diagnoses were made from clinical symptoms, serum measures (thyroxine and TRAb), thyroid ultrasound and orbital computed tomography. In the case of this clonotype: The antigen is not known.

This CDR3 spans 13 amino acids. The germline gives CDR1 MDHEN, CDR2 SYDVKM. The V gene lost 5 bases and the J gene lost 6 bases, with 11 bases spanning the gap. Amplified TCR beta CDR3 regions derived from RNA transcripts. RT-PCR in the first round (using the HTBI primer set) targeted the TCR CDR3. A single record per CDR3 protein comes from TCRdb applying MiXCR to the multiplex PCR reads. The repertoire consists of more than 350,000 distinct CDR3 sequences, with roughly 15% occurring once and the leading ten covering about 19%. The sequenced sample was blood. This sequence originates from a woman aged 25 to 39 with Graves' ophthalmopathy. This chain uses TRBV28 with TRBJ1-5; a weak D match, TRBD1 (5 bases). The CDR3, as DNA: TGTGCCAGCAGTAGACCGGGACGTCAGCCCCAGCATTTT. It codes for CASSRPGRQPQHF.